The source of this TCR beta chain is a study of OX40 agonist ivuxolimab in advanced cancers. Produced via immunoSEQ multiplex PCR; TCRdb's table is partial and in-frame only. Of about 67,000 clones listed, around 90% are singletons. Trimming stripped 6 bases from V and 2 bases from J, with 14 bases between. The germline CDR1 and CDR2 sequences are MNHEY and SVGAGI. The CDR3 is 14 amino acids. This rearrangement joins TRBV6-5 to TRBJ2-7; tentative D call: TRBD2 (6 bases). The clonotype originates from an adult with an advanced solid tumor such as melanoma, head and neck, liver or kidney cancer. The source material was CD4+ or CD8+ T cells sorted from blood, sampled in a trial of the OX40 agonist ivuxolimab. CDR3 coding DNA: TGTGCCAGCAGCCCGGACTACCAGACCTACGAGCAGTACTTC. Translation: CASSPDYQTYEQYF.